This is a list of T cell receptor beta chains from one sample in a study of T-cell reconstitution after alpha-beta-depleted transplantation in children. From the PCR reads, TCRdb called clonotypes with MiXCR, one entry per CDR3 protein. The data contain about 640,000 distinct CDR3 sequences, around 13% of them singletons. The sample consisted of PBMCs, mostly from graft donor cells, taken 360 days after TCRalphabeta/CD19-depleted stem cell transplant. The receptor set was obtained from a male patient aged 10 to 17 who had a stem cell transplant for acute myeloid leukemia, so the T cells may come from the graft donor. The CDR3 runs from the conserved cysteine through the conserved F or W. Each record gives: D gene, V gene, clone size, J gene, CDR3 DNA, CDR3 protein. A D gene is named only where the DNA matches it firmly. The size of a clone is reported for some rows only, either as once, few or many, or as a class for expanded clones.

d_call: TRBD2
v_call: TRBV5-1
clone_size: few
j_call: TRBJ2-7
cdr3_nt: TGCGCCAGCAGCTTGAGGATGACTAGCGGGGGCTCCTACGAGCAGTACTTC
cdr3_aa: CASSLRMTSGGSYEQYF

d_call: TRBD1
v_call: TRBV24-1
clone_size: few
j_call: TRBJ2-7
cdr3_nt: TGTGCCACCAGTGACCCGGGGAAGGGGGCCTCCTACGAGCAGTACTTC
cdr3_aa: CATSDPGKGASYEQYF

d_call: TRBD2
v_call: TRBV5-6
clone_size: few
j_call: TRBJ2-3
cdr3_nt: TGTGCCAGCAGCTTGGTCGCGGGAGTTAACACAGATACGCAGTATTTT
cdr3_aa: CASSLVAGVNTDTQYF

d_call: .
v_call: TRBV12-3/TRBV12-4
clone_size: .
j_call: TRBJ1-2
cdr3_nt: TGTGCCAGCAGCCCGACTTCCATCAATGGCTACACCTTC
cdr3_aa: CASSPTSINGYTF

d_call: .
v_call: TRBV9
clone_size: .
j_call: TRBJ2-7
cdr3_nt: TGTGCCAGCAGCGTAGCTAACGGGGACTACGAGCAGTACTTC
cdr3_aa: CASSVANGDYEQYF

d_call: .
v_call: TRBV29-1
clone_size: many
j_call: TRBJ2-1
cdr3_nt: TGCAGCGTTGAATTTCAGGAAGTTTGGTCCTACAATGAGCAGTTCTTC
cdr3_aa: CSVEFQEVWSYNEQFF

d_call: .
v_call: TRBV2
clone_size: .
j_call: TRBJ1-1
cdr3_nt: .
cdr3_aa: CALCGRVNTEAFF

d_call: .
v_call: TRBV12-3/TRBV12-4
clone_size: .
j_call: TRBJ2-2
cdr3_nt: TGTGCCAGCAGTTTACAGGGGGGGACCGGGGAGCTGTTTTTT
cdr3_aa: CASSLQGGTGELFF

d_call: .
v_call: TRBV28
clone_size: many
j_call: TRBJ2-1
cdr3_nt: TGTGCCAGCAGTTTAAGGGGGGACTCCGACAATGAGCAGTTCTTC
cdr3_aa: CASSLRGDSDNEQFF

d_call: .
v_call: TRBV27
clone_size: few
j_call: TRBJ2-5
cdr3_nt: TGTGCCAGCAGTTTTTCCAGCCCAGAGACCCAGTACTTC
cdr3_aa: CASSFSSPETQYF

d_call: .
v_call: TRBV3-1
clone_size: few
j_call: TRBJ1-6
cdr3_nt: TGTGCCAGCAGCCAAGTTGGCCAGGGTAATTCACCCCTCCACTTT
cdr3_aa: CASSQVGQGNSPLHF

d_call: .
v_call: TRBV20-1
clone_size: .
j_call: TRBJ2-1
cdr3_nt: TGCAGTGCTAGTAAAGCGGTCTACCCGCACAATGAGCAGTTCTTC
cdr3_aa: CSASKAVYPHNEQFF

d_call: TRBD2
v_call: TRBV12-3/TRBV12-4
clone_size: .
j_call: TRBJ2-7
cdr3_nt: TGTGCCAGCTCGAAACAACTAGCGGCTTACGAGCAGTACTTC
cdr3_aa: CASSKQLAAYEQYF

d_call: .
v_call: TRBV7-8
clone_size: few
j_call: TRBJ1-1
cdr3_nt: TGTGCCAGCAGCTCCCGAGGAGGCCATCAGGTCACTGAAGCTTTCTTT
cdr3_aa: CASSSRGGHQVTEAFF

d_call: TRBD2
v_call: TRBV19
clone_size: few
j_call: TRBJ2-1
cdr3_nt: TGTGCCAGTAGGGGGGGCCTTAGCGGGAGTAATGAGCAGTTCTTC
cdr3_aa: CASRGGLSGSNEQFF

d_call: TRBD2
v_call: TRBV27
clone_size: .
j_call: TRBJ2-3
cdr3_nt: TGTGCCAGCAGTCCGGGACCCGGGGGGGACACAGATACGCAGTATTTT
cdr3_aa: CASSPGPGGDTDTQYF

d_call: .
v_call: TRBV7-9
clone_size: .
j_call: TRBJ2-1
cdr3_nt: TGTGCCAGCAGCTCGTGGACAACGGACGTGTCGGGCAATGAGCAGTTCTTC
cdr3_aa: CASSSWTTDVSGNEQFF

d_call: .
v_call: TRBV28
clone_size: .
j_call: TRBJ2-3
cdr3_nt: TGTGCCAGCAGCACGGGTTTAGAGGCAGATACGCAGTATTTT
cdr3_aa: CASSTGLEADTQYF

d_call: .
v_call: TRBV7-8
clone_size: few
j_call: TRBJ2-1
cdr3_nt: TGTGCCAGCAGCCCCTCCGGCGTTGAGCAGTTCTTC
cdr3_aa: CASSPSGVEQFF

d_call: .
v_call: TRBV15
clone_size: many
j_call: TRBJ2-1
cdr3_nt: TGTGCCACCATTTGGGGTAGTGAGCAGTTCTTC
cdr3_aa: CATIWGSEQFF

d_call: TRBD2
v_call: TRBV28
clone_size: few
j_call: TRBJ2-1
cdr3_nt: TGTGCCAGCAGTTCCCGGACTAGCGGGAGGGCCAATGAGCAGTTCTTC
cdr3_aa: CASSSRTSGRANEQFF

d_call: .
v_call: TRBV15
clone_size: .
j_call: TRBJ2-7
cdr3_nt: TGTGCCACCAGCAGAGCATCCCCTTGGGAGCAGTACTTC
cdr3_aa: CATSRASPWEQYF

d_call: TRBD2
v_call: TRBV20-1
clone_size: .
j_call: TRBJ2-5
cdr3_nt: TGCAGTGCTAGAGTAGACGCTACAGGGACTAGTGAGCCAAAAGAGACCCAGTACTTC
cdr3_aa: CSARVDATGTSEPKETQYF

d_call: TRBD2
v_call: TRBV2
clone_size: few
j_call: TRBJ2-1
cdr3_nt: TGTGCCAGCAGTTACGGACTAGCGAATGAGCAGTTCTTC
cdr3_aa: CASSYGLANEQFF

d_call: .
v_call: TRBV7-2
clone_size: few
j_call: TRBJ1-3
cdr3_nt: TGTGCCAGCAGCTTAGGAGTCATAAACACCATATATTTT
cdr3_aa: CASSLGVINTIYF

d_call: TRBD1
v_call: TRBV27
clone_size: .
j_call: TRBJ1-5
cdr3_nt: TGTGCCAGCAGTTTAACTGGGGACAGGTCCACGCCCCAGCATTTT
cdr3_aa: CASSLTGDRSTPQHF

d_call: TRBD1
v_call: TRBV28
clone_size: many
j_call: TRBJ2-5
cdr3_nt: TGTGCCAGCAGCTCAGGGGGCGGGGAGACCCAGTACTTC
cdr3_aa: CASSSGGGETQYF

d_call: TRBD2
v_call: TRBV27
clone_size: .
j_call: TRBJ2-1
cdr3_nt: TGTGCCAGCGTTGGGGCGGGAGTGCCCCCCTACAATGAGCAGTTCTTC
cdr3_aa: CASVGAGVPPYNEQFF

d_call: TRBD2
v_call: TRBV7-9
clone_size: many
j_call: TRBJ2-1
cdr3_nt: TGTGCCAGCAGCTTAGTAGGGACTAGCGGGAGGGCCGTCTACAATGAGCAGTTCTTC
cdr3_aa: CASSLVGTSGRAVYNEQFF

d_call: TRBD1
v_call: TRBV28
clone_size: few
j_call: TRBJ2-3
cdr3_nt: TGTGCCAGCAGTTCCCCACAATATCCGGTTGGGACAGGGGACACAGATACGCAGTATTTT
cdr3_aa: CASSSPQYPVGTGDTDTQYF

d_call: TRBD1
v_call: TRBV28
clone_size: .
j_call: TRBJ2-7
cdr3_nt: TGTGCCAGCAGTCCTCCGGGACAGGTCCTTCGGGAGCAGTACTTC
cdr3_aa: CASSPPGQVLREQYF

d_call: TRBD2
v_call: TRBV5-5
clone_size: few
j_call: TRBJ2-1
cdr3_nt: TGTGCCAGCAGCTTTACTAGCGGATACAATGAGCAGTTCTTC
cdr3_aa: CASSFTSGYNEQFF

d_call: TRBD1
v_call: TRBV20-1
clone_size: few
j_call: TRBJ1-5
cdr3_nt: TGCAGTGCTAGGGACAGGGGGGAAAATCAGCCCCAGCATTTT
cdr3_aa: CSARDRGENQPQHF

d_call: .
v_call: TRBV20-1
clone_size: .
j_call: TRBJ2-1
cdr3_nt: TGCAGTGCTAGGAGACCCGGGGACAATGAGCAGTTCTTC
cdr3_aa: CSARRPGDNEQFF

d_call: .
v_call: TRBV9
clone_size: many
j_call: TRBJ2-1
cdr3_nt: TGTGCCAGCAGCGTAGGAGGGGATGAGCAGTTCTTC
cdr3_aa: CASSVGGDEQFF

d_call: .
v_call: TRBV7-2
clone_size: few
j_call: TRBJ2-3
cdr3_nt: TGTGCCAGCAGCTTTACCAGACAGGCAGATACGCAGTATTTT
cdr3_aa: CASSFTRQADTQYF

d_call: .
v_call: TRBV6-1
clone_size: .
j_call: TRBJ2-7
cdr3_nt: TGTGCCAGCAGAAACCCCGTGCTGAGAGGCGACGAGCAGTACTTC
cdr3_aa: CASRNPVLRGDEQYF

d_call: TRBD2
v_call: TRBV6-2/TRBV6-3
clone_size: many
j_call: TRBJ2-7
cdr3_nt: TGTGCCAGCAGGGAGGCTAGCGGGAGTTACGAGCAGTACTTC
cdr3_aa: CASREASGSYEQYF